Listed here is a single T cell receptor beta chain. The record originates from a study of shared clonotypes between healthy human individuals. Using immunoSEQ multiplex PCR, the repertoire was profiled, and TCRdb retains in-frame clones only, with some absent. This sample has roughly 1,800,000 clones, with around 96% found just once. Germline values: CDR1 GTSNPN, CDR2 SVGIG (reference sequence). The CDR3 length is 11 residues. V was pared by 1 base and J by 10 bases, with 8 bases between. CD45RO negativity and positive selection for CCR7 defined naive CD8 cells, a population that excluded terminally differentiated effector memory CD45RA+ cells.

The specimen was naive CD8+ T cells sorted from blood. The source of this sequence is a man aged 18-30 years in good health. The V gene is TRBV30, the J gene TRBJ2-1; no clear D. For the CDR3, the DNA is TGTGCCTGGAGTGAGAGTAGGGAGCAGTTCTTC. It translates to CAWSESREQFF.